Each of the 18 T cell receptor beta chains below was sequenced from the same sample in a study of T cell responses to AZD1222 COVID-19 vaccine. Some clones are missing from TCRdb's copy, which holds only in-frame ones; the method was immunoSEQ multiplex PCR. The data hold 85,000 to 90,000 clones, with 88% observed a single time. Source: peripheral blood, taken on day 0 of AZD1222 vaccination. These receptors all stem from an adult in good health.

The CDR3 sequence is CASSSGTSGRANYNEQFF. The CDR3, as DNA: TGTGCCAGCAGCTCCGGGACTAGCGGGAGGGCGAACTACAATGAGCAGTTCTTC. This sequence joins TRBV7-8 and TRBJ2-1, with TRBD2 matching 16 bases. With 4 bases clipped from V and 3 bases from J, the junction kept 6 bases outside the gene matches. Germline CDR1 reads SGHVS; CDR2 reads FQNEAQ. There are 18 residues in the CDR3.

This chain connects TRBV2 to TRBJ2-7; D remains unclear. The V end lost 6 bases, the J end lost 1 base, and 10 bases lay between the germline ends. The CDR3 contains 13 residues. Germline V gene lookup returns CDR1 SNHLY and CDR2 FYNNEI. CDR3 DNA sequence: TGTGCCAGCAGATTAGACCGGTCCTACGAGCAGTACTTC. As protein: CASRLDRSYEQYF.

V is TRBV27 and J is TRBJ2-7, with TRBD1 identical over 9 bases. The CDR3 loop spans 14 amino acids. V gave up 5 bases and J gave up 2 bases; unmatched junction bases: 4. CDR1 MNHEY and CDR2 SMNVEV come from the germline V gene (reference sequence). CDR3 residues: CASSIRDRAYEQYF. The CDR3 bases are TGTGCCAGCAGTATCCGGGACAGGGCCTACGAGCAGTACTTC.

In its sample, this clone was seen a few times. This chain joins TRBV29-1 and TRBJ2-3; 11 nucleotides align to TRBD1. V lost 0 bases to trimming and J lost 4 bases; unmatched junction nucleotides: 3. The CDR3 runs 15 residues. Germline assignment: CDR1 SQVTM and CDR2 ANQGSEA. CDR3 DNA sequence: TGCAGCGTTGAAGATGGACAGGGGGCCGCAGATACGCAGTATTTT. As protein: CSVEDGQGAADTQYF.

The chain recombines TRBV27 with TRBJ1-2; D is ambiguous. This CDR3 comprises 13 residues. Trimming removed 5 bases at V and 4 bases at J, with 11 bases between. Looked up from germline, CDR1 is MNHEY and CDR2 is SMNVEV (reference sequence). CDR3 nucleotides: TGTGCCAGCAGTGAGCGTGTAGGCTATGGCTACACCTTC. Residues: CASSERVGYGYTF.

This clone came up once. The CDR3 loop is CASTPRPGTVSNQPQHF. The CDR3, as DNA: TGTGCCAGTACCCCTCGCCCCGGGACGGTTAGCAATCAGCCCCAGCATTTT. V is TRBV19 and J is TRBJ1-5, with a possible D match to TRBD1 (5 bases). This CDR3 has 17 residues. Trimming left V 7 bases short and J 0 bases short, with 19 bases between. From germline, CDR1 is LNHDA and CDR2 SQIVND (reference sequence).

This chain uses TRBV18 with TRBJ1-4; possibly TRBD1 for D (5 bases). Looked up from germline, CDR1 is KGHSH and CDR2 is LQKENI. Trimming removed 4 bases from V and 8 bases from J, with 17 bases in between. The CDR3 is 15 residues long. The CDR3 loop reads CASSQSDSQGEKLFF. CDR3 DNA: TGTGCCAGCTCACAGTCCGACAGCCAGGGCGAAAAACTGTTTTTT.

The chain links TRBV6-4 to TRBJ1-4, with TRBD1 as a possible D gene (6 bases). Trimming removed 7 bases at V and 7 bases at J, with 31 bases between. The length of the CDR3 is 19 residues. Germline-derived CDR1 and CDR2 are MRHNA and SNTAGT. The CDR3 DNA is TGTGCCAGCATCGAATTAACCGCCAGACAGGTGGGGTTAGGTGAAAAACTGTTTTTT. Translated: CASIELTARQVGLGEKLFF.

The rearrangement links TRBV19 to TRBJ1-5, with D unresolved. Deletions cut 3 bases from V and 1 base from J, with 10 bases between. Germline V gene data show CDR1 as LNHDA and CDR2 as SQIVND (reference sequence). The CDR3 totals 15 residues. CDR3 residues: CASSIVAESNQPQHF. CDR3 in DNA: TGTGCCAGTAGTATTGTAGCAGAAAGCAATCAGCCCCAGCATTTT.

The chain uses TRBV5-1 and TRBJ2-7, with D perhaps given as TRBD1 or TRBD2 (5 bases each). The CDR3 runs to 13 residues. The V gene lost 2 bases and the J gene lost 6 bases, with 12 bases spanning the gap. Germline loops: CDR1 SGHRS, CDR2 YFSETQ. Here the CDR3 reads CASSLSSQGEQYF. The CDR3 DNA reads TGCGCCAGCAGCTTATCTAGCCAGGGCGAGCAGTACTTC.

V gene TRBV19 combines with J gene TRBJ2-3; D ambiguous. CDR1 and CDR2 from the germline V gene are LNHDA and SQIVND (reference sequence). V was trimmed by 3 bases and J by 0 bases, leaving 7 bases between them. This CDR3 has 14 residues. The DNA of the CDR3 is TGTGCCAGTAGTATCTGGCCGAGCACAGATACGCAGTATTTT. This translates into CASSIWPSTDTQYF.

With respect to this clone: Other DNA sequences in this sample translate to the same CDR3. The gene calls are TRBV9 and TRBJ2-3; D might be TRBD2 (6 bases). V gave up 0 bases and J gave up 1 base, with 12 bases separating them. The CDR3 is 16 residues long. Germline V gene sequence: CDR1 SGDLS, CDR2 YYNGEE. CDR3 coding DNA: TGTGCCAGCAGCGTAGGCGGTAGCGGCGGCACAGATACGCAGTATTTT. Protein: CASSVGGSGGTDTQYF.

V usage is TRBV4-2 and J usage is TRBJ1-4; D is ambiguous. The V gene lost 4 bases and the J gene lost 5 bases, with 11 bases spanning the gap. This CDR3 has 14 amino acids. The germline gives CDR1 LGHNA, CDR2 YNFKEQ. The DNA for the CDR3 is TGTGCCAGCAGCCCGAGACGCCAGAATGAAAAACTGTTTTTT. Its protein is CASSPRRQNEKLFF.

This sequence joins TRBV7-2 and TRBJ1-4; unclear D gene. The CDR3 is 14 amino acids. From germline, CDR1 is SGHTA and CDR2 FQGNSA. V lost 0 bases and J 11 bases, leaving 13 bases between the germline ends. CDR3 in amino acids: CASSLAPSFGKLFF. The CDR3 nucleotides read TGTGCCAGCAGCTTAGCGCCCAGTTTCGGTAAACTGTTTTTT.

V usage is TRBV5-4 and J usage is TRBJ2-1; TRBD2 matches at 8 bases. The CDR3 has 15 residues. Germline CDR1 SGHNT, CDR2 YYREEE (reference sequence). Losses at the gene ends were 9 bases for V and 4 bases for J; bases not matched to a gene: 12. In nucleotides, the CDR3 is TGTGCCACTGCAGCGGGAGAGGGAATTTACAATGAGCAGTTCTTC. Protein sequence: CATAAGEGIYNEQFF.

The genes are TRBV19 and TRBJ2-5; the match to TRBD2 covers 12 bases. CDR3 length: 14 residues. Germline CDR1 is LNHDA and CDR2 is SQIVND (reference sequence). V trimming: 10 bases; J trimming: 3 bases; junction bases outside the gene matches: 6. Here the CDR3 reads CATKRLAGEETQYF. CDR3 nucleotide sequence: TGTGCCACCAAAAGACTAGCGGGAGAAGAGACCCAGTACTTC.

Only one count was recorded for this clone. This chain links TRBV7-2 with TRBJ1-6, with D perhaps matching TRBD1 (6 bases). CDR3 size: 13 residues. The germline V gene encodes CDR1 SGHTA and CDR2 FQGNSA. V was shortened by 5 bases and J by 12 bases, with 14 bases between the two germline ends. The CDR3 reads CASSTTGPKPLHF. DNA for the CDR3: TGTGCCAGCAGCACCACAGGGCCGAAACCCCTCCACTTT. Full variable domain (outside the CDR3, taken from reference TRBV7-2 and TRBJ1-6): GAGVSQSPSNKVTEKGKDVELRCDPISGHTALYWYRQSLGQGLEFLIYFQGNSAPDKSGLPSDRFSAERTGGSVSTLTIQRTQQEDSAVYLCASSTTGPKPLHFGNGTRLTVT.

V is TRBV28 and J is TRBJ2-3, with a weak D call TRBD2 (6 bases). The germline V gene encodes CDR1 MDHEN and CDR2 SYDVKM. The CDR3 sequence is 16 residues long. Trimming took 3 bases from V and 2 from J, leaving 15 bases between them. This CDR3 reads CASSLAGTPLTDTQYF. The CDR3 DNA follows: TGTGCCAGCAGTTTGGCCGGGACTCCCCTCACAGATACGCAGTATTTT.